Below, 21 T cell receptor beta chains from the same sample are listed, as sequenced in a study of blood T cell repertoires in COVID-19. Clones were sequenced by immunoSEQ multiplex PCR, and TCRdb holds only the in-frame ones, with some missing. This table has about 270,000 clones, approximately 89% appearing once. The sequencing input was peripheral blood. All receptors come from a man aged 35-49 years with active or convalescent COVID-19.

This clone showed up just a few times. This rearrangement joins TRBV9 to TRBJ1-6; D gene unclear. Germline assignment: CDR1 SGDLS and CDR2 YYNGEE. Trimming cost V 3 bases and J 11 bases, with 12 bases left between them. This CDR3 contains 13 residues. Here the CDR3 DNA reads TGTGCCAGCAGCGGGAGGGAGACGGCACCCCTCCACTTT. Protein: CASSGRETAPLHF.

The chain couples TRBV19 to TRBJ2-5; 8 bases line up with TRBD1. The CDR3 consists of 17 residues. V lost 6 bases and J lost 1; bases outside the gene matches: 13. CDR1 is LNHDA and CDR2 is SQIVND in the germline V gene (reference sequence). The chain's CDR3 is CASSSPLLTGAQETQYF. The DNA of the CDR3 is TGTGCCAGTAGCTCCCCCCTGCTGACAGGGGCCCAAGAGACCCAGTACTTC.

This chain links TRBV11-2 with TRBJ2-1; D possibly corresponds to TRBD2 (5 bases). The CDR3 is 14 residues long. Germline V gene lookup returns CDR1 SGHAT and CDR2 FQNNGV. Between the trimmed V and J ends, which lost 3 bases and 7 bases, there was a span of 13 bases. The CDR3 region is CASSFALAGNEQFF. CDR3 coding DNA: TGTGCCAGCAGCTTCGCGCTAGCAGGAAATGAGCAGTTCTTC.

The rearrangement uses TRBV2 and TRBJ1-2; D gene ambiguous. The CDR3 is made up of 15 amino acids. With 8 bases removed from V and 3 bases from J, the gap between germline ends came to 19 bases. Germline CDR1 is SNHLY and CDR2 is FYNNEI. CDR3 sequence (DNA): TGTGCCAGCTGGAGAGGATGGGGAGGAGACTATGGCTACACCTTC. Its translation: CASWRGWGGDYGYTF. The whole variable domain, filled in from reference TRBV2 and TRBJ1-2, reads EPEVTQTPSHQVTQMGQEVILRCVPISNHLYFYWYRQILGQKVEFLVSFYNNEISEKSEIFDDQFSVERPDGSNFTLKIRSTKLEDSAMYFCASWRGWGGDYGYTFGSGTRLTVV.

This clone was detected once. This chain connects TRBV3-1 (or the pseudogene TRBV3-2) to TRBJ2-6; no clear D gene. This CDR3 has 14 residues. Germline V gene sequence: CDR1 LGHDT, CDR2 YNNKEL (reference sequence). The V gene lost 4 bases and the J gene lost 0 bases, with 4 bases spanning the gap. The CDR3 is CASSLLSGANVLTF. The CDR3 DNA follows: TGTGCCAGCAGCCTCCTCTCTGGGGCCAACGTCCTGACTTTC.

The rearrangement joins TRBV27 to TRBJ2-7, with TRBD2 as a possible D gene (5 bases). The CDR3 extends over 17 amino acids. Germline lookup yields CDR1 MNHEY and CDR2 SMNVEV (reference sequence). Trimming took off 6 bases at V and 2 bases at J, with 23 bases between the two ends. CDR3 sequence reads: CASSDSSGIPTTYEQYF. In DNA, the CDR3 is TGTGCCAGCAGCGATTCATCCGGGATCCCCACAACCTACGAGCAGTACTTC.

This clone has only one observation. This chain connects TRBV5-4 to TRBJ2-3; 10 nucleotides match TRBD2. V shed 4 bases and J 9 bases; nucleotides not matched to a gene: 11. The germline gives CDR1 SGHNT, CDR2 YYREEE (reference sequence). This CDR3 has 15 amino acids. The CDR3 DNA reads TGTGCCAGCAGCACCCTCTCTAGCGGGAGAGGGACGCAGTATTTT. Translated, it gives CASSTLSSGRGTQYF. The entire variable domain, with the rest obtained from reference TRBV5-4 and TRBJ2-3, is as follows: ETGVTQSPTHLIKTRGQQVTLRCSSQSGHNTVSWYQQALGQGPQFIFQYYREEENGRGNFPPRFSGLQFPNYSSELNVNALELDDSALYLCASSTLSSGRGTQYFGPGTRLTVL.

This clone has just one count. The V call is TRBV9, the J call TRBJ1-2; 7 nucleotides align to TRBD1. Losses at the gene ends were 0 bases for V and 2 bases for J; bases not matched to a gene: 13. The CDR3 has 18 residues. CDR1 is SGDLS, CDR2 YYNGEE, per germline. CDR3 sequence (DNA): TGTGCCAGCAGCGTAGACCCCTCTCCGGGACAGCGGAACTATGGCTACACCTTC. Amino acids: CASSVDPSPGQRNYGYTF.

This clone was recorded only once. The chain has TRBV15 and TRBJ1-6; D possibly corresponds to TRBD1 (5 bases). The CDR3 extends over 14 amino acids. Germline CDR1 and CDR2: LNHNV and YYDKDF (reference sequence). V was cut by 2 bases and J by 10 bases, with 12 bases left in between. The CDR3 loop reads CATSRQGGWSPLHF. CDR3 sequence (DNA): TGTGCCACCAGCAGACAGGGAGGGTGGTCACCCCTCCACTTT.

The chain joins TRBV20-1 to TRBJ2-3; 9 bases match TRBD2. V lost 3 bases to trimming and J lost 5 bases; unmatched junction nucleotides: 6. Germline V gene data show CDR1 as DFQATT and CDR2 as SNEGSKA (reference sequence). CDR3 length equals 14 residues. The CDR3 DNA follows: TGCAGTGCTAGTGCCGCGGGGGGGTTAGATACGCAGTATTTT. It codes for CSASAAGGLDTQYF.

The J gene is TRBJ2-2, the V gene TRBV19; 8 bases agree with TRBD1. Trimming removed 6 bases from V and 5 bases from J; junction bases left unmatched: 5. Germline lookup yields CDR1 LNHDA and CDR2 SQIVND (reference sequence). This CDR3 spans 14 amino acids. This chain's CDR3 is CASSGTGGTGELFF. CDR3 nucleotides: TGTGCCAGTAGCGGGACAGGAGGGACCGGGGAGCTGTTTTTT.

The V call is TRBV7-6, the J call TRBJ2-2; D gene unclear. Trimming removed 7 bases at V and 0 bases at J, with 3 bases between. In germline, CDR1 is SGHVS, CDR2 FNYEAQ. The CDR3 extends over 12 amino acids. CDR3 region: CASTSNTGELFF. DNA of the CDR3: TGTGCCAGCACCTCGAACACCGGGGAGCTGTTTTTT.

The chain couples TRBV9 to TRBJ2-3; the match to TRBD2 covers 8 bases. The CDR3 spans 18 residues. Germline-derived CDR1 and CDR2 are SGDLS and YYNGEE. Germline trimming cut 3 bases from V and 6 bases from J; bases unmatched to any gene: 18. For the CDR3, the DNA is TGTGCCAGCAGCGGTGCCTCCGGGGGGGCGTTCTCTTGGGATACGCAGTATTTT. It is translated as CASSGASGGAFSWDTQYF.

The chain uses TRBV14 and TRBJ1-4; 9 nucleotides agree with TRBD1. The germline V gene has CDR1 SGHDN and CDR2 FVKESK. The CDR3 consists of 16 residues. J lost 2 bases, V lost 1 base, and 2 bases had no gene match. DNA for the CDR3: TGTGCCAGCAGCCAAGCCGGGACAGGGACTAATGAAAAACTGTTTTTT. Translating it yields CASSQAGTGTNEKLFF.

This chain uses TRBV9 with TRBJ2-3, with 15 bases aligning to TRBD2. Germline trimming cut 6 bases from V and 1 base from J; bases unmatched to any gene: 6. The germline V gene has CDR1 SGDLS and CDR2 YYNGEE. The CDR3 sequence is 17 residues long. CDR3 sequence (DNA): TGTGCCAGCAACGGACTAGCGGGGGGGCTGGGCACAGATACGCAGTATTTT. Residues: CASNGLAGGLGTDTQYF.

The J gene is TRBJ2-1, the V gene TRBV28, with 14 bases that match TRBD2. The V gene end was trimmed by 4 bases and the J gene end by 9 bases; junction bases not matched to a gene: 14. Germline loops: CDR1 MDHEN, CDR2 SYDVKM. The CDR3 runs to 18 residues. The CDR3 DNA reads as TGTGCCAGCAGTTCTAAGCCTGAGGGACTAGCGGGGGTCGGTGAGCAGTTCTTC. Translation gives CASSSKPEGLAGVGEQFF.

The chain recombines TRBV7-2 with TRBJ1-5; no reliable D call. Per the germline V gene, CDR1 is SGHTA and CDR2 is FQGNSA. The V gene lost 1 base and the J gene lost 2 bases, with 6 bases spanning the gap. The CDR3 loop spans 14 amino acids. The CDR3 region is CASSLDPGNQPQHF. In DNA form, the CDR3 reads TGTGCCAGCAGCTTAGATCCGGGCAATCAGCCCCAGCATTTT.

This rearrangement joins TRBV2 to TRBJ2-1; tentative D call: TRBD1 (6 bases). Germline V gives CDR1 SNHLY, CDR2 FYNNEI. This CDR3 has 13 amino acids. With 8 bases removed from V and 9 bases from J, the gap between germline ends came to 17 bases. The CDR3 is CASEQGVVGEQFF. CDR3 bases: TGTGCCAGCGAACAGGGTGTGGTCGGTGAGCAGTTCTTC.

This clone has more than one count but fewer than ten. The chain is built from TRBV5-1 and TRBJ1-2; 8 bases match TRBD1. CDR1 and CDR2 from the germline V gene are SGHRS and YFSETQ. The CDR3 extends over 15 amino acids. V was pared by 3 bases and J by 6 bases, with 10 bases of the junction left unmatched. The CDR3 sequence: CASSSGQGAQHGYTF. The CDR3 region has the DNA TGCGCCAGCAGCTCGGGCCAGGGGGCACAGCATGGCTACACCTTC.

J is TRBJ2-1 and V is TRBV9; TRBD1 aligns across 7 bases. This CDR3 spans 15 amino acids. J was trimmed by 4 bases and V by 4 bases; bases with no gene match: 8. The germline V gene encodes CDR1 SGDLS and CDR2 YYNGEE. For the CDR3, the DNA is TGTGCCAGCAGCCTCGGACAGGTAGAATACAATGAGCAGTTCTTC. Translated, it gives CASSLGQVEYNEQFF.

This clone was picked up a small number of times. The chain has TRBV28 and TRBJ1-5, with 9 bases aligning to TRBD1. The CDR3 sequence is 12 residues long. V was pared by 9 bases and J by 7 bases, with 4 bases of the junction left unmatched. Germline V gives CDR1 MDHEN, CDR2 SYDVKM. The CDR3 is CASLQGAQPQHF. The CDR3 DNA reads TGTGCCAGTTTACAGGGGGCCCAGCCCCAGCATTTT.